Described below is a single T cell receptor beta chain sequence and its context. This CDR3 is 16 amino acids long. The germline V gene encodes CDR1 LNHDA and CDR2 SQIVND (reference sequence). V was pared by 3 bases and J by 0 bases, with 3 bases of the junction left unmatched. Individuals drawn from 24 US areas were roughly 18 to 100 years old. It was within 2 weeks before study entry that exposed participants met a COVID-19 case. This sample is part of a study of blood T cell repertoires in COVID-19. The wider study: T cells, B-cell-depleted T cells, or PBMCs supplied cDNA or gDNA.

Original analysis: Estimation of nucleated cell counts was performed using reference gene primer amplification. The repertoire was sequenced with immunoSEQ multiplex PCR; TCRdb's copy has only in-frame clones and lacks some. D and trimming were read from the DNA, whereas the V and J calls and clone size are those reported in that table. Of about 180,000 clones listed, more than 75% are singletons. This TCR was sampled from a man in his 60s who had been exposed to COVID-19. V is TRBV19 and J is TRBJ2-1; 9 bases match TRBD2. The specimen was PBMCs or T cells enriched from blood (not recorded which). CDR3 sequence: CASSIPSGISYNEQFF. The CDR3 nucleotides are TGTGCCAGTAGTATCCCTAGCGGGATCTCCTACAATGAGCAGTTCTTC.